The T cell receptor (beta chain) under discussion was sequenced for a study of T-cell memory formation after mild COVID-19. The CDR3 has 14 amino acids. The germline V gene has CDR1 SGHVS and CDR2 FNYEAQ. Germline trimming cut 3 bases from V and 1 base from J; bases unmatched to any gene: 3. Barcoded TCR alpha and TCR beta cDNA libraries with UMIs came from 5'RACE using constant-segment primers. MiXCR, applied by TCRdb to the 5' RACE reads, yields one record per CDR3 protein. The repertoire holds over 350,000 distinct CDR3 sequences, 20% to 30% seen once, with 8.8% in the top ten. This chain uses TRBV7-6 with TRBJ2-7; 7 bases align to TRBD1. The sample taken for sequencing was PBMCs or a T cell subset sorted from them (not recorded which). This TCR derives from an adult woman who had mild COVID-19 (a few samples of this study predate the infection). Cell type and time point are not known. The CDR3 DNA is TGTGCCAGCAGCTTTGGGACAGAGTCCTACGAGCAGTACTTC. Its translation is CASSFGTESYEQYF.